This is a list of T cell receptor beta chains from one sample in a study of identical twins. TCRdb analysed the 5' RACE reads with MiXCR anew, one entry per CDR3 protein. The sample consists of 1.5 million to 2 million distinct CDR3 sequences, less than 35% of them appearing once. What was sequenced was cord blood. The receptors come from a newborn girl in good health. Both conserved end residues are part of each CDR3. The order of the fields is J gene, CDR3 length, V gene, CDR3 protein.

j_gene: TRBJ2-3; len: 14; v_gene: TRBV5-4; CDR3aa: CASSPYEVVDTQYF
j_gene: TRBJ2-7; len: 16; v_gene: TRBV7-9; CDR3aa: CASSSIATESIYEQYF
j_gene: TRBJ1-4; len: 16; v_gene: TRBV11-2; CDR3aa: CASSSILAPTNEKLFF
j_gene: TRBJ1-2; len: 14; v_gene: TRBV19; CDR3aa: CASSIPWTGYGYTF
j_gene: TRBJ1-4; len: 14; v_gene: TRBV12-3/TRBV12-4; CDR3aa: CASSLFQGNEKLFF
j_gene: TRBJ2-1; len: 15; v_gene: TRBV5-6; CDR3aa: CASSLALNWYNEQFF
j_gene: TRBJ1-1; len: 15; v_gene: TRBV5-1; CDR3aa: CASSPQTFTNTEAFF
j_gene: NA; len: 14; v_gene: TRBV3-1; CDR3aa: CASSPWGDSHEQYF
j_gene: TRBJ2-5; len: 16; v_gene: TRBV12-3/TRBV12-4; CDR3aa: CASSLVVGTGQETQYF
j_gene: TRBJ2-1; len: 16; v_gene: TRBV7-9; CDR3aa: CASSHPPGGRYNEQFF
j_gene: TRBJ1-4; len: 15; v_gene: TRBV5-5; CDR3aa: CASSTDRGHNEKLFF
j_gene: TRBJ2-7; len: 13; v_gene: TRBV20-1; CDR3aa: CSAAGQGLYEQYF
j_gene: TRBJ2-3; len: 16; v_gene: TRBV7-9; CDR3aa: CASSLATRPLTDTQYF
j_gene: TRBJ1-2; len: 13; v_gene: TRBV3-1; CDR3aa: CASSPDSLYGYTF
j_gene: TRBJ2-1; len: 14; v_gene: TRBV10-3; CDR3aa: CATQQGSSYNEQFF
j_gene: TRBJ2-7; len: 15; v_gene: TRBV15; CDR3aa: CATSRDRDGPYEQYF
j_gene: TRBJ2-3; len: 14; v_gene: TRBV20-1; CDR3aa: CSGGGTSDTDTQYF
j_gene: NA; len: 14; v_gene: TRBV7-9; CDR3aa: CASSLMGRFSEQYF
j_gene: TRBJ2-1; len: 17; v_gene: TRBV27; CDR3aa: CASSFLLTSGSSNEQFF
j_gene: TRBJ2-3; len: 16; v_gene: TRBV5-6; CDR3aa: CASSFMGRLYTDTQYF
j_gene: TRBJ2-4; len: 14; v_gene: TRBV20-1; CDR3aa: CSASVGGAKNIQYF
j_gene: TRBJ2-3; len: 16; v_gene: TRBV6-5; CDR3aa: CASSYYGTGGTDTQYF
j_gene: TRBJ1-2; len: 14; v_gene: TRBV28; CDR3aa: CASSFLGHGYGYTF
j_gene: TRBJ1-5; len: 16; v_gene: TRBV12-3/TRBV12-4; CDR3aa: CASSPPGQLGNQPQHF
j_gene: TRBJ2-1; len: 18; v_gene: TRBV3-1; CDR3aa: CASSQWTSGLIKGNEQFF
j_gene: TRBJ2-1; len: 13; v_gene: TRBV20-1; CDR3aa: CSARLAGPGEQFF
j_gene: TRBJ2-2; len: 14; v_gene: TRBV7-9; CDR3aa: CASSHPRPTGELFF
j_gene: TRBJ2-1; len: 13; v_gene: TRBV4-2; CDR3aa: CASSQGLVGEQFF